The 3 T cell receptor beta chains in this list originate from one sample, sequenced in a study of cytomegalovirus exposure and HLA in healthy donors (dated by TCRdb to the late 2010s). Libraries were constructed by the immunoSEQ multiplex PCR assay. A mixture of 60 forward primers for TCR Vbeta segments and 13 reverse primers for TCR Jbeta segments was used in the multiplex PCR. What TCRdb holds here is the immuneACCESS table cut down to in-frame rearrangements. Part of the clones is not present; checked against another copy, under half of the missing clones reflect an unresolved V gene, and the others are unexplained. For this sample there are 120,000 or so clones; 81% appear just once. The ten largest account for about 1.7% of the sample. Sequencing was done on a sample of PBMCs. Receptor source: a man aged 18 to 30 in good health and CMV-seronegative.

The V call is TRBV27, the J call TRBJ1-2; 7 bases fit TRBD1. Trimming at V came to 5 bases and at J to 3 bases, leaving 3 bases not matched to a gene. The CDR3 runs 13 residues. Germline assignment: CDR1 MNHEY and CDR2 SMNVEV (reference sequence). CDR3 nucleotide sequence: TGTGCCAGCAGTCCGCAGGGGGACTATGGCTACACCTTC. This translates into CASSPQGDYGYTF.

This clone was seen only a few times. The rearrangement joins TRBV7-8 to TRBJ2-5; TRBD2 matches 11 bases. The junction had 9 bases not matched to a gene; V was cut back by 3 bases and J by 3 bases. CDR1 SGHVS and CDR2 FQNEAQ come from the germline V gene. This CDR3 is 17 amino acids long. CDR3 coding DNA: TGTGCCAGCAGCTTCCCCTGGGTAGCGGGGGGGAAAGAGACCCAGTACTTC. It codes for CASSFPWVAGGKETQYF.

The chain has TRBV10-3 and TRBJ2-3; 7 bases fit TRBD1. Germline V gives CDR1 ENHRY, CDR2 SYGVKD. V lost 3 bases and J lost 2; bases outside the gene matches: 5. This CDR3 is 15 amino acids long. This CDR3 reads CAISELDRHTDTQYF. The CDR3 DNA reads TGTGCCATCAGTGAACTGGACAGGCACACAGATACGCAGTATTTT.